This is a list of T cell receptor beta chains from one sample in a study of blood T cell repertoires in COVID-19. Generated by immunoSEQ multiplex PCR, the TCRdb table keeps only in-frame clones and is missing some. Counted here are fewer than 400,000 clones, around 90% occurring once; the ten biggest clones make up 4.5% to 6.5%. The sample taken for sequencing was PBMCs or T cells enriched from blood (not recorded which). The receptor source for this set is a man aged 60 to 69 who had recovered from COVID-19. Each CDR3 is given with its conserved first and last residue. Fields, in order: J gene, D gene, CDR3 length, V gene, clone size, CDR3 protein, CDR3 DNA. A D gene is named only where the DNA matches it firmly. For some rows the clone size is stated as once, few or many, or as a class when expanded; others skip it.

>TRBJ2-2|TRBD1|17|TRBV2|NA
CASSEAAGTGPTGELFF
TGTGCCAGCAGTGAAGCAGCCGGGACAGGGCCCACCGGGGAGCTGTTTTTT
>TRBJ2-7|NA|15|TRBV2|NA
CASKLRDTFNYEQYF
TGTGCCAGCAAATTGAGGGACACGTTCAACTACGAGCAGTACTTC
>TRBJ2-7|TRBD2|16|TRBV3-1/TRBV3-2|NA
CASSRFGGGGGYEQYF
TGTGCCAGCAGCCGTTTCGGGGGGGGCGGTGGCTACGAGCAGTACTTC
>TRBJ2-1|TRBD1|16|TRBV28|NA
CASTQLDRAPYNEQFF
TGTGCCAGCACCCAACTGGACAGGGCCCCCTACAATGAGCAGTTCTTC
>TRBJ2-3|NA|16|TRBV9|NA
CASSPNGVVATDTQYF
TGTGCCAGCAGCCCCAACGGGGTAGTGGCTACAGATACGCAGTATTTT
>TRBJ2-2|TRBD2|16|TRBV5-1|NA
CASSYVWGGATGELFF
TGCGCCAGCAGCTACGTGTGGGGAGGGGCCACCGGGGAGCTGTTTTTT
>TRBJ2-7|TRBD2|14|TRBV28|NA
CASRGLAGGHEQYF
TGTGCCAGCAGGGGGCTAGCGGGAGGGCACGAGCAGTACTTC
>TRBJ2-6|TRBD2|18|TRBV28|NA
CASSPSGAGGPGANVLTF
TGTGCCAGCAGTCCCAGTGGAGCGGGAGGGCCTGGGGCCAACGTCCTGACTTTC
>TRBJ2-7|TRBD2|15|TRBV7-9|few
CASSSRTSGRYEQYF
TGTGCCAGCAGCTCAAGGACTAGCGGGAGATACGAGCAGTACTTC
>TRBJ2-1|TRBD2|20|TRBV7-3|NA
CASSPTRTSGSLSSYNEQFF
TGTGCCAGCAGTCCGACCCGGACTAGCGGGAGCTTGAGCTCCTACAATGAGCAGTTCTTC
>TRBJ2-3|TRBD1|17|TRBV27|NA
CASSGMGGQGATDTQYF
TGTGCCAGCAGTGGCATGGGGGGACAGGGGGCAACAGATACGCAGTATTTT
>TRBJ2-5|TRBD2|14|TRBV28|NA
CASSLLAGGRTQYF
TGTGCCAGCAGCCTACTAGCGGGGGGGAGGACCCAGTACTTC
>TRBJ2-1|NA|12|TRBV28|NA
CASSSAYNEQFF
TGTGCCAGCAGCTCAGCCTACAATGAGCAGTTCTTC
>TRBJ2-1|NA|17|TRBV5-1|once
CASSFGRGDLSYNEQFF
TGCGCCAGCAGCTTTGGGCGTGGGGACTTGTCCTACAATGAGCAGTTCTTC
>TRBJ2-7|NA|17|TRBV24-1|NA
CATSDLGLGAESYEQYF
TGTGCCACCAGTGATTTGGGGCTGGGGGCGGAATCCTACGAGCAGTACTTC
>TRBJ2-3|NA|15|TRBV27|NA
CASSWSGGVPDTQYF
TGTGCCAGCAGTTGGAGCGGAGGGGTCCCAGATACGCAGTATTTT
>TRBJ2-6|TRBD1|17|TRBV2|once
CASKRQGVTSGANVLTF
TGTGCCAGCAAGCGACAGGGAGTTACCTCTGGGGCCAACGTCCTGACTTTC
>TRBJ1-2|TRBD1|14|TRBV27|NA
CASSLRDRDGGYTF
TGTGCCAGCAGTTTAAGGGACAGGGACGGAGGCTACACCTTC
>TRBJ2-7|TRBD1|17|TRBV19|NA
CASSEDPPDRGRYEQYF
TGTGCCAGTAGTGAAGACCCCCCGGACAGGGGGCGATACGAGCAGTACTTC
>TRBJ1-1|NA|12|TRBV5-5|NA
CASSLRTTEAFF
TGTGCCAGCAGCTTAAGGACAACTGAAGCTTTCTTT
>TRBJ2-1|NA|11|TRBV9|NA
CASSVNSEQFF
TGTGCCAGCAGCGTTAATAGTGAGCAGTTCTTC
>TRBJ1-3|NA|16|TRBV30|NA
CAWGGRDLLPGNTIYF
TGTGCCTGGGGAGGGCGGGACCTTCTGCCTGGAAACACCATATATTTT
>TRBJ1-6|NA|16|TRBV5-1|few
CASSSQPTDDNSPLHF
TGCGCCAGCAGCTCCCAACCGACAGACGATAATTCACCCCTCCACTTT
>TRBJ2-7|TRBD2|14|TRBV20-1|NA
CSASSGLARGEQYF
TGCAGTGCTAGTTCGGGACTAGCCAGGGGCGAGCAGTACTTC
>TRBJ2-2|NA|19|TRBV11-2|NA
CASSLEWGQGPANTGELFF
TGTGCCAGCAGCTTAGAATGGGGCCAGGGCCCGGCGAACACCGGGGAGCTGTTTTTT
>TRBJ1-1|NA|14|TRBV11-2|NA
CASSLSTGNTEAFF
TGTGCCAGCAGCTTATCAACAGGAAACACTGAAGCTTTCTTT
>TRBJ2-1|NA|14|TRBV5-1|NA
CASSLQQVYNEQFF
TGCGCCAGCAGCTTGCAACAGGTCTACAATGAGCAGTTCTTC